This is a list of T cell receptor beta chains from one sample in a study of blood T cell repertoires in COVID-19. Libraries were prepared by immunoSEQ multiplex PCR; TCRdb keeps only in-frame clonotypes and omits some of them. The table shows approximately 240,000 clones, with less than 85% occurring only once. The sample was peripheral blood. All receptors come from a woman of 80 years or more with active or convalescent COVID-19. Both conserved end residues are part of each CDR3. The D gene is left open where the match is weak. Clone size is given for some rows only: seen once, a few or many times, or a class if the clone is expanded.

j_call clone_size v_call d_call cdr3_nt cdr3_aa
TRBJ1-2 NA TRBV5-4 TRBD1 TGTGCCAGCAGCCCACGACAGGGGACGATCTATGGCTACACCTTC CASSPRQGTIYGYTF
TRBJ1-3 NA TRBV5-1 NA TGCGCCAGCAGCTTGGATGGACAGATCTCTGGAAACACCATATATTTT CASSLDGQISGNTIYF
TRBJ1-2 NA TRBV6-5 NA TGTGCCAGCCAGGAAAACTATGGCTACACCTTC CASQENYGYTF
TRBJ1-4 NA TRBV4-2 NA TGTGCCAGCAGCCCAAGAGGACCTGGAGGCGAAAAACTGTTTTTT CASSPRGPGGEKLFF
TRBJ1-2 NA TRBV12-3/TRBV12-4 NA TGTGCCAGCAGCCTCGCAGGTGGCTACACCTTC CASSLAGGYTF
TRBJ1-4 once TRBV3-1/TRBV3-2 NA TGTGCCAGCGGATGGCAGGGAAATGAAAAACTGTTTTTT CASGWQGNEKLFF
TRBJ1-5 NA TRBV18 NA TGTGCCAGCTCACCCCCGATGGCAGGCGGCAATCAGCCCCAGCATTTT CASSPPMAGGNQPQHF
TRBJ1-2 NA TRBV11-2 NA TGTGCCAGCAGCCCTACGGACAGCGTCTATGGCTACACCTTC CASSPTDSVYGYTF
TRBJ2-7 NA TRBV29-1 TRBD2 TGCAGCGTTGAGCATAGCGGGAGTATCCCCAATACCTACGAGCAGTACTTC CSVEHSGSIPNTYEQYF
TRBJ1-4 few TRBV7-2 TRBD1 TGTGCCAGCAGCTCCGACACAGGGGTTGGAGAAAAACTGTTTTTT CASSSDTGVGEKLFF
TRBJ1-1 NA TRBV7-9 TRBD1 TGTGCCAGCAGCCGTGGACAGGGGAACACTGAAGCTTTCTTT CASSRGQGNTEAFF
TRBJ1-1 NA TRBV19 TRBD1 TGTGCCAGTAGATCAACCCGGGACAGGGTTGGGACTGAAGCTTTCTTT CASRSTRDRVGTEAFF
TRBJ1-1 NA TRBV19 NA TGTGCCAGTAGTCCCGGACTGATTTTTGGTGGCACTGAAGCTTTCTTT CASSPGLIFGGTEAFF
TRBJ2-1 NA TRBV10-3 TRBD2 TGTGCCATCACGGCGATAGCGGGGCTTGGGAATGAGCAGTTCTTC CAITAIAGLGNEQFF
TRBJ1-1 NA TRBV4-1 TRBD1 TGCGCCAGCAGCCAGAAGGGGGAGACAGGGGTCACTGAAGCTTTCTTT CASSQKGETGVTEAFF
TRBJ2-7 NA TRBV5-1 TRBD2 TGCGCCAGCAGCAGGGGGATGGCGGGAGGACCCTACGAGCAGTACTTC CASSRGMAGGPYEQYF
TRBJ1-4 NA TRBV5-1 NA TGCGCCAGCAGCATGCAGACAGCAACTAATGAAAAACTGTTTTTT CASSMQTATNEKLFF
TRBJ2-5 NA TRBV3-1/TRBV3-2 TRBD2 TGTGCCAGCAGCCAAGTAGCGGGGGAGGCAGAGACCCAGTACTTC CASSQVAGEAETQYF
TRBJ1-5 NA TRBV2 NA TGTGCCAGCAGTGGCGGCTCAGGGCTAGGCAATCAGCCCCAGCATTTT CASSGGSGLGNQPQHF
TRBJ2-5 NA TRBV5-6 NA TGTGCCAGCAGCTTGGCCGCGAATGAAGAGACCCAGTACTTC CASSLAANEETQYF
TRBJ1-4 NA TRBV2 TRBD1 TGTGCCAGCACCGAAGGGGGCGCGGATGAAAAACTGTTTTTT CASTEGGADEKLFF
TRBJ1-5 NA TRBV6-2/TRBV6-3 TRBD1 TGTGCCAGCAGTTCACAGGGGGGCAATCAGCCCCAGCATTTT CASSSQGGNQPQHF
TRBJ1-4 once TRBV19 TRBD1 TGTGCCAGTAGTATAGGGACAGGGATCGGAAAACTGTTTTTT CASSIGTGIGKLFF
TRBJ1-3 NA TRBV5-8 NA TGTGCCAGCAGCTTGGGCCGACTCAGCTCTGGAAACACCATATATTTT CASSLGRLSSGNTIYF
TRBJ1-2 few TRBV9 NA TGTGCCAGCAGCGAGGAGAGGACACGGCGTCGGTATGGCTACACCTTC CASSEERTRRRYGYTF
TRBJ2-3 NA TRBV6-5 TRBD2 TGTGCCAGCAGTTATGGCTTAGCGGGGATCACAGATACGCAGTATTTT CASSYGLAGITDTQYF
TRBJ1-2 few TRBV6-2/TRBV6-3 NA TGTGCCAGCAGTTACTCCAAACAGAGACGTTCAGACTATGGCTACACCTTC CASSYSKQRRSDYGYTF
TRBJ2-7 NA TRBV3-1/TRBV3-2 TRBD1 TGTGCCAGCAGCCCAAGGGACAGGGGAAACTCCTACGAGCAGTACTTC CASSPRDRGNSYEQYF
TRBJ2-7 NA TRBV3-1/TRBV3-2 TRBD2 TGTGCCAGCAGCCCACCGGCGGGACTAGCGGGACCCTACGAGCAGTACTTC CASSPPAGLAGPYEQYF
TRBJ2-3 NA TRBV5-5 NA TGTGCCAGCAGCTTCCGAGCGGCGATCACAGATACGCAGTATTTT CASSFRAAITDTQYF
TRBJ1-5 NA TRBV7-9 NA TGTGCCAGCAGCTCGTCAGGGAGCAATCAGCCCCAGCATTTT CASSSSGSNQPQHF
TRBJ2-1 NA TRBV11-2 TRBD2 TGTGCCAGCAGCCTTACTAGCGGGGGGGACAATGAGCAGTTCTTC CASSLTSGGDNEQFF
TRBJ1-2 NA TRBV7-2 TRBD1 TGTGCCAGCAGCTTAGGCAGGGGGCAGGGCTATGGCTACACCTTC CASSLGRGQGYGYTF
TRBJ2-3 NA TRBV27 TRBD2 TGTGCCAGCAGTTGGAGGCGGGGGACGACTAGCGGGAGTTTAGATACGCAGTATTTT CASSWRRGTTSGSLDTQYF
TRBJ2-5 NA TRBV5-1 TRBD2 TGCGCCAGCAAAGGGCTAGCGGGAGGTGAGGAGACCCAGTACTTC CASKGLAGGEETQYF
TRBJ1-2 NA TRBV18 TRBD1 TGTGCCAGCTCACCCCCAACCGGGACAGGGCACTATGGCTACACCTTC CASSPPTGTGHYGYTF
TRBJ2-7 NA TRBV5-6 TRBD2 TGTGCCAGCAGCTTGAGGACTAGCGGGATGACAACGGGGGAGCAGTACTTC CASSLRTSGMTTGEQYF
TRBJ2-1 NA TRBV5-6 NA TGTGCCAGCAGCTTGCTGGCAGGGCGCGATGAGCAGTTCTTC CASSLLAGRDEQFF
TRBJ1-2 once TRBV29-1 TRBD1 TGCAGCGTTGAAGATTTCCCCGGGCAGCGGGACAGGGATTATGGCTACACCTTC CSVEDFPGQRDRDYGYTF
TRBJ1-5 NA TRBV30 TRBD1 TGTGCCTGGAGTGTACCCGGGACAGGGGTGAGCAATCAGCCCCAGCATTTT CAWSVPGTGVSNQPQHF
TRBJ1-2 NA TRBV5-4 NA TGTGCCAGCAGCTTGGGTCAGGGGCGCTATGGCTACACCTTC CASSLGQGRYGYTF
TRBJ1-4 NA TRBV6-6 NA TGTGCCAGTCAGGGTCCTAATGAAAAACTGTTTTTT CASQGPNEKLFF
TRBJ2-2 NA TRBV19 NA TGTGCCAGTAGTATAGATCGGGTCACCGGGGAGCTGTTTTTT CASSIDRVTGELFF
TRBJ2-7 NA TRBV6-5 TRBD1 TGTGCCAGCGCTCACGACAGGGGTTTAGGTGAGCAGTACTTC CASAHDRGLGEQYF
TRBJ1-2 NA TRBV10-3 NA TGTGCCATCAGTGATGCAGGGGAGACATTCTATGGCTACACCTTC CAISDAGETFYGYTF
TRBJ1-2 NA TRBV2 NA TGTGCCAGCAGTGTCCACAGGGAGAACTATGGCTACACCTTC CASSVHRENYGYTF
TRBJ2-2 NA TRBV27 NA TGTGCCAGCAGCTCTGGACAGACGAACACCGGGGAGCTGTTTTTT CASSSGQTNTGELFF
TRBJ1-2 NA TRBV7-8 NA TGTGCCAGCGGCCCCCGGGGCTATGGCTACACCTTC CASGPRGYGYTF
TRBJ2-3 NA TRBV28 TRBD2 TGTGCCAGCAGGAGACATACGGGACTAGCGGGGATGGCTAGCACAGATACGCAGTATTTT CASRRHTGLAGMASTDTQYF
TRBJ1-4 NA TRBV24-1 TRBD1 TGTGCCACCAGTGACCCCATACCGGGACAGGAGGGAAAGGAAAAACTGTTTTTT CATSDPIPGQEGKEKLFF
TRBJ2-5 NA TRBV30 TRBD2 TGTGCCTGGAGTAAGCGGGGGGGGAATCTGATCCGCAGAGAAAAAGAGACCCAGTACTTC CAWSKRGGNLIRREKETQYF
TRBJ1-1 NA TRBV10-2 NA TGCGCCAGCAGTGAGCAGGGGAACACTGAAGCTTTCTTT CASSEQGNTEAFF
TRBJ1-1 NA TRBV5-1 NA TGCGCCAGCAGCTTGGGGGCAGGTCTGAACACTGAAGCTTTCTTT CASSLGAGLNTEAFF
TRBJ2-3 NA TRBV20-1 NA TGCAGTGCCAGACGGGAAGATACGCAGTATTTT CSARREDTQYF
TRBJ2-3 once TRBV10-3 TRBD2 TGTGCCATCAGGGGGACTAGTCTACCCACAGATACGCAGTATTTT CAIRGTSLPTDTQYF